This T cell receptor (beta chain) emerged from a study of neurological immune-mediated disorders. Study results and caveats: In HTLV-1-associated myelopathy, TCR clonal expansion was greatest, and in multiple sclerosis it was least, below healthy controls.

The sample holds a few counts of this clonotype. The antigen is unknown. V was clipped by 0 bases and J by 2 bases, with 10 bases between them. Germline CDR1 is SQVTM and CDR2 is ANQGSEA. This CDR3 region has 14 residues. cDNA synthesis was performed by 5'RACE with 10-nucleotide random UMIs. TCRdb re-called the 5' RACE reads through MiXCR, storing one row per CDR3 protein. The data contain tens of thousands of distinct CDR3 sequences, less than 20% of them seen just once; the ten biggest clones take up around 5%. Regarding time point: technical triplicate 3. There were approximately 1 million CD4+ or CD8+ T cells used in the sorted libraries.

The sequencing input was CD4+ T cells from blood. This chain connects TRBV29-1 to TRBJ1-2; D perhaps matches TRBD1 (6 bases). The clonotype was recovered from a female donor with HTLV-1-associated myelopathy (HAM/TSP). The CDR3 DNA reads TGCAGCGTTGAAGAAACAGGGCTCAACTATGGCTACACCTTC. Encoded protein: CSVEETGLNYGYTF.